The clone carrying this T cell receptor beta chain was seen ten or more times. TCRdb reanalysed the 5' RACE reads using MiXCR and keeps one entry per CDR3 protein. This table holds about 39,000 distinct CDR3 sequences, approximately 3.1% found once. The data belong to a study of spatial heterogeneity in lung cancer. Study-level information: More than eight raw reads, on average, carried each unique TCR and UMI combination.

Described time point: sample taken at primary tumor resection. Donors were under 90 untreated early-stage non-small cell lung cancer patients. Whole RNA, which was extracted from tumor, nontumor lung tissue or frozen PBMC, was sequenced without any cell sorting. There are 14 residues in the CDR3. The V gene lost 7 bases and the J gene lost 2 bases, with 12 bases spanning the gap. CDR1 is MNHEY and CDR2 is SMNVEV in the germline V gene (reference sequence). Source: normal lung tissue next to the tumor, taken at surgery. The chain uses TRBV27 and TRBJ1-3; tentatively, D is TRBD1 (5 bases). This TCR was recovered from a male donor with early-stage non-small cell lung cancer. The chain's CDR3 is CASKGRLTGNTIYF. DNA of the CDR3: TGTGCCAGCAAGGGGCGTCTCACTGGAAACACCATATATTTT.